These 30 T cell receptor beta chains originate from one sample sequenced in a study of cytomegalovirus exposure and HLA in healthy donors. Amplification used 60 Vbeta primers and 13 Jbeta primers. TCRdb's table, derived via immunoSEQ multiplex PCR, lists solely in-frame clones and lacks some. The table shows 80,000 to 100,000 clones, with roughly 70% occurring only once. Material for sequencing was PBMCs. The source of these receptors is a man in his fifties or sixties in good health and CMV-seronegative.

J is TRBJ1-3 and V is TRBV5-6, with D possibly matching TRBD1 (6 bases). CDR1 is SGHDT and CDR2 is YYEEEE in the germline V gene. There are 14 residues in the CDR3. Trimming pared 7 bases from V and 4 bases from J, leaving 15 bases between. The CDR3 reads CASGKGTWGNTIYF. DNA for the CDR3: TGTGCCAGCGGAAAAGGGACATGGGGAAACACCATATATTTT.

This clone was seen a single time. The gene calls are TRBV11-3 and TRBJ2-1; a possible D gene is TRBD2 (6 bases). The CDR3 runs to 14 residues. Germline V lookup: CDR1 SGHNT, CDR2 YENEEA. Trimming removed 1 base at V and 7 bases at J, with 11 bases between. This CDR3 reads CASSLGGTTNEQFF. The CDR3 DNA follows: TGTGCCAGCAGCTTAGGCGGGACGACTAATGAGCAGTTCTTC.

This clone was observed a handful of times. CDR3 sequence (DNA): TGTGCCAGCAGGAAGCCCGGCGGGGAACGTGGCTACACCTTC. Translating gives CASRKPGGERGYTF. The V gene is TRBV27, the J gene TRBJ1-2, with no clear D. Germline CDR1 is MNHEY and CDR2 is SMNVEV (reference sequence). Trimming shortened V by 6 bases and J by 7 bases, and 18 bases separated the two germline ends. The CDR3 consists of 14 residues.

This chain uses TRBV19 with TRBJ2-1; 11 nucleotides agree with TRBD2. J lost 6 bases, V lost 10 bases, and 8 bases had no gene match. CDR3 size: 14 residues. The V gene's germline CDR1 is LNHDA and CDR2 SQIVND (reference sequence). The CDR3 reads CATRLAGSLNEQFF. The CDR3 coding sequence is TGTGCCACACGACTAGCGGGGAGCCTCAATGAGCAGTTCTTC. The full variable domain, with the rest looked up from reference TRBV19 and TRBJ2-1, is DGGITQSPKYLFRKEGQNVTLSCEQNLNHDAMYWYRQDPGQGLRLIYYSQIVNDFQKGDIAEGYSVSREKKESFPLTVTSAQKNPTAFYLCATRLAGSLNEQFFGPGTRLTVL.

J is TRBJ2-5 and V is TRBV29-1; tentative D call: TRBD1 (6 bases). V gave up 7 bases and J gave up 2 bases, with 14 bases separating them. The CDR3 totals 13 residues. Per the germline V gene, CDR1 is SQVTM and CDR2 is ANQGSEA. The CDR3 sequence is CSEGTRGQETQYF. The CDR3 coding sequence is TGCAGCGAGGGCACTAGGGGGCAAGAGACCCAGTACTTC. The whole variable domain, filled in from reference TRBV29-1 and TRBJ2-5, reads SAVISQKPSRDICQRGTSLTIQCQVDSQVTMMFWYRQQPGQSLTLIATANQGSEATYESGFVIDKFPISRPNLTFSTLTVSNMSPEDSSIYLCSEGTRGQETQYFGPGTRLLVL.

This clone was detected only once. The chain has TRBV19 and TRBJ2-3; no clear D gene. Trimming took off 1 base at V and 2 bases at J, with 13 bases between the two ends. The CDR3 spans 16 residues. CDR1 and CDR2 (germline): LNHDA, SQIVND (reference sequence). CDR3: CASSIGQTSYTDTQYF. CDR3 DNA: TGTGCCAGTAGTATAGGCCAGACTTCCTACACAGATACGCAGTATTTT.

The chain is built from TRBV18 and TRBJ2-2; no clear D. V gave up 3 bases and J gave up 3 bases, with 5 bases separating them. This CDR3 region has 13 residues. Germline-derived CDR1 and CDR2 are KGHSH and LQKENI. In nucleotides, the CDR3 is TGTGCCAGCTCACCCGTCGACACCGGGGAGCTGTTTTTT. It yields the protein CASSPVDTGELFF. Complete variable domain (other parts from reference TRBV18 and TRBJ2-2): NAGVMQNPRHLVRRRGQEARLRCSPMKGHSHVYWYRQLPEEGLKFMVYLQKENIIDESGMPKERFSAEFPKEGPSILRIQQVVRGDSAAYFCASSPVDTGELFFGEGSRLTVL.

J is TRBJ2-7 and V is TRBV5-4, with D perhaps matching TRBD2 (6 bases). Germline V CDR1 and CDR2: SGHNT, YYREEE (reference sequence). The CDR3 has 12 amino acids. The V and J ends lost 4 bases and 5 bases respectively, with 10 bases between them. The CDR3 DNA sequence: TGTGCCAGCAGCACGACTAGTGACGAGCAGTACTTC. Residues: CASSTTSDEQYF.

CDR3 coding DNA: TGTGCCAGCAGCGTAGGTCCCGGCGGGAACGAGCAGTACTTC. Protein: CASSVGPGGNEQYF. The rearrangement links TRBV9 to TRBJ2-7; maybe TRBD2 (6 bases). The CDR3 has 14 residues. Trimming removed 0 bases from V and 5 bases from J, with 12 bases in between. Germline V gene data show CDR1 as SGDLS and CDR2 as YYNGEE.

The chain uses TRBV4-1 and TRBJ2-5; 9 bases are a match to TRBD1. Per germline, CDR1 MGHRA and CDR2 YSYEKL. After removal of 2 bases from V and 5 bases from J, the junction contained 0 bases not matched to a gene. This CDR3 contains 13 residues. CDR3 sequence: CASSQTGGETQYF. The CDR3 DNA reads as TGCGCCAGCAGCCAAACAGGGGGCGAGACCCAGTACTTC.

This clone was detected only a few times. The V gene is TRBV7-9, the J gene TRBJ2-7, with 9 bases identical to TRBD1. V lost 1 base, J lost 1 base, and 2 bases stayed unmatched. CDR1 and CDR2 from the germline V gene are SEHNR and FQNEAQ (reference sequence). The CDR3 contains 15 residues. CDR3 amino acids: CASSLGQGVSYEQYF. The CDR3 region has the DNA TGTGCCAGCAGCTTAGGACAGGGGGTTTCCTACGAGCAGTACTTC.

The chain uses TRBV7-3 and TRBJ2-1; 9 bases align to TRBD1. Germline V gene lookup returns CDR1 SGHTA and CDR2 FQGTGA. After removal of 5 bases from V and 8 bases from J, the junction contained 7 bases not matched to a gene. This CDR3 spans 14 amino acids. The CDR3 DNA reads as TGTGCCAGCAGCAGGACAGGGGACGGACATGAGCAGTTCTTC. Translating gives CASSRTGDGHEQFF.

V and J are TRBV19 and TRBJ2-7, with D perhaps matching TRBD2 (6 bases). V was clipped by 5 bases and J by 5 bases, with 22 bases between them. The CDR3 has 16 amino acids. Germline V gene sequence: CDR1 LNHDA, CDR2 SQIVND (reference sequence). The CDR3 is CASSAGNRPQYDEQYF. The CDR3 DNA reads as TGTGCCAGTAGTGCGGGGAACCGCCCCCAATACGACGAGCAGTACTTC.

The rearrangement links TRBV19 to TRBJ2-7; 8 nucleotides align to TRBD1. The CDR3 contains 14 residues. V was pared by 5 bases and J by 6 bases, with 9 bases of the junction left unmatched. Germline V gene lookup returns CDR1 LNHDA and CDR2 SQIVND (reference sequence). The chain's CDR3 is CASSAWTGPSEQYF. Here the CDR3 DNA reads TGTGCCAGTAGTGCATGGACAGGGCCGAGCGAGCAGTACTTC.

The V and J genes are TRBV19 and TRBJ1-2; D unresolved. Per germline, CDR1 LNHDA and CDR2 SQIVND (reference sequence). This CDR3 contains 11 residues. Trimming removed 6 bases at V and 8 bases at J, with 10 bases between. In DNA, the CDR3 is TGTGCCAGTAGCCAGGCACCGGGCTACACCTTC. Its translation: CASSQAPGYTF.

V is TRBV7-6 and J is TRBJ2-7; TRBD1 matches at 7 bases. V was pared by 5 bases and J by 2 bases, with 6 bases of the junction left unmatched. The CDR3 length is 14 residues. CDR1 SGHVS and CDR2 FNYEAQ come from the germline V gene. The CDR3 sequence is CASSPPGQPYEQYF. CDR3 sequence (DNA): TGTGCCAGCAGCCCTCCGGGACAGCCCTACGAGCAGTACTTC.

V and J are TRBV18 and TRBJ1-1, with D perhaps matching TRBD1 (6 bases). The CDR3 runs 18 residues. Trimming stripped 2 bases from V and 3 bases from J, with 22 bases between. From germline, CDR1 is KGHSH and CDR2 LQKENI. In DNA, the CDR3 is TGTGCCAGCTCACCAATAAGTATAGGGGGAATTGCGGACACTGAAGCTTTCTTT. Protein product: CASSPISIGGIADTEAFF.

This chain joins TRBV27 and TRBJ2-3; 9 bases map to TRBD1. Germline values: CDR1 MNHEY, CDR2 SMNVEV (reference sequence). CDR3 length equals 14 residues. Trimming at V came to 7 bases and at J to 1 base, leaving 3 bases not matched to a gene. The CDR3 here is CASKRTGGTDTQYF. CDR3 nucleotide sequence: TGTGCCAGCAAACGGACAGGGGGCACAGATACGCAGTATTTT.

This clone showed up just a few times. This chain joins TRBV11-2 and TRBJ1-6; no clear D. Deletions cut 2 bases from V and 0 bases from J, with 8 bases between. The CDR3 contains 16 residues. Germline lookup yields CDR1 SGHAT and CDR2 FQNNGV. For the CDR3, the DNA is TGTGCCAGCAGCTTATCCGGGATCTCCTATAATTCACCCCTCCACTTT. This gives the protein CASSLSGISYNSPLHF. Full variable domain (missing parts from reference TRBV11-2 and TRBJ1-6): EAGVAQSPRYKIIEKRQSVAFWCNPISGHATLYWYQQILGQGPKLLIQFQNNGVVDDSQLPKDRFSAERLKGVDSTLKIQPAKLEDSAVYLCASSLSGISYNSPLHFGNGTRLTVT.

The V call is TRBV5-5, the J call TRBJ1-1; D is unclear. The CDR3 runs 14 residues. Germline lookup yields CDR1 SGHKS and CDR2 YYEKEE (reference sequence). The V and J ends lost 2 bases and 0 bases respectively, with 8 bases between them. The CDR3 is CASSLGELNTEAFF. CDR3 coding DNA: TGTGCCAGCAGCTTAGGAGAATTGAACACTGAAGCTTTCTTT.

In DNA form, the CDR3 reads TGTGCCAGCAGACACCCCGGGACAGGGTTTGACGGGGAGCTGTTTTTT. Protein product: CASRHPGTGFDGELFF. This rearrangement joins TRBV2 to TRBJ2-2, with 9 bases lining up with TRBD1. The length of the CDR3 is 16 residues. Germline values: CDR1 SNHLY, CDR2 FYNNEI. V was clipped by 6 bases and J by 7 bases; unmatched bases: 12.

The rearrangement links TRBV15 to TRBJ2-5; TRBD2 agrees at 7 bases. The V and J ends lost 1 base and 3 bases, in that order; junction bases with no gene match: 11. Germline V lookup: CDR1 LNHNV, CDR2 YYDKDF (reference sequence). The CDR3 runs 17 residues. CDR3 amino acids: CATSRVGTTRGKETQYF. The CDR3 region has the DNA TGTGCCACCAGCAGAGTCGGGACTACCCGGGGGAAAGAGACCCAGTACTTC.

J is TRBJ2-7 and V is TRBV21-1; TRBD2 is taken as the D call from the table, unchecked against the DNA. TRBV21-1 is labeled a pseudogene. CDR3 size: 16 residues. The CDR3 nucleotides read TGTGCCAGCAGCGGTAGCGGGAGCGATCTTGTGTACGAGCAGTACTTC. Protein: CASSGSGSDLVYEQYF.

The chain carries TRBV6-1 and TRBJ1-4; 7 positions agree with TRBD1. The CDR3 extends over 15 amino acids. Germline V gene data show CDR1 as MNHNS and CDR2 as SASEGT. J lost 3 bases, V lost 3 bases, and 4 bases had no gene match. The CDR3 DNA sequence: TGTGCCAGCAGTGAGGTCGGGACAGCTAATGAAAAACTGTTTTTT. This codes for CASSEVGTANEKLFF.

There are many counts of this clone. The gene calls are TRBV6-6 and TRBJ2-7; 7 bases are a match to TRBD1. The CDR3 extends over 13 amino acids. With V trimmed by 8 bases and J by 2 bases, 6 bases remained unmatched. In germline, CDR1 is MNHNY, CDR2 SVGAGI (reference sequence). CDR3 loop: CASRRTGPYEQYF. CDR3 sequence (DNA): TGTGCCAGCCGCCGGACAGGACCCTACGAGCAGTACTTC.

Only a few counts were recorded for this clone. The chain combines TRBV29-1 with TRBJ2-4, with a possible D match to TRBD1 (5 bases). CDR1 SQVTM and CDR2 ANQGSEA come from the germline V gene. Between the trimmed V and J ends, which lost 6 bases and 3 bases, there was a span of 18 bases. The CDR3 contains 15 residues. CDR3: CSVGWQGLGKNIQYF. CDR3 bases: TGCAGCGTCGGGTGGCAGGGATTGGGCAAAAACATTCAGTACTTC.

The chain carries TRBV27 and TRBJ2-1, with 7 nucleotides matching TRBD2. This CDR3 is built from 12 residues. V was pared by 6 bases and J by 7 bases, with 3 bases of the junction left unmatched. Germline CDR1 MNHEY, CDR2 SMNVEV (reference sequence). CDR3 sequence reads: CASSIGGNEQFF. As DNA, the CDR3 is TGTGCCAGCAGCATCGGGGGGAATGAGCAGTTCTTC.

This clone appeared a single time. CDR3 coding DNA: TGCGCCAGCAGCTCCCCATCTCAGACTAGCGGGGAAAGCACAGATACGCAGTATTTT. Translated: CASSSPSQTSGESTDTQYF. The chain joins TRBV5-1 to TRBJ2-3; 11 bases are a match to TRBD2. This CDR3 is 19 amino acids long. V was pared by 3 bases and J by 0 bases, with 12 bases of the junction left unmatched. From germline, CDR1 is SGHRS and CDR2 YFSETQ.

This chain uses TRBV19 with TRBJ1-1; 10 nucleotides agree with TRBD1. Germline V gives CDR1 LNHDA, CDR2 SQIVND (reference sequence). V gave up 4 bases and J gave up 8 bases; unmatched junction bases: 4. This CDR3 contains 13 residues. The CDR3 region has the DNA TGTGCCAGTAGTAACCGACAGGGGGCCGAAGCTTTCTTT. The encoded protein is CASSNRQGAEAFF.

The chain links TRBV28 to TRBJ1-2; 8 bases map to TRBD1. Per germline, CDR1 MDHEN and CDR2 SYDVKM. V lost 3 bases to trimming and J lost 7 bases; unmatched junction nucleotides: 4. The CDR3 loop spans 13 amino acids. CDR3 coding DNA: TGTGCCAGCAGTTTGCAGGGGGCGACTGGCTACACCTTC. This encodes CASSLQGATGYTF.